This TCR beta chain was recovered during a study of prognosis after radiotherapy for stage I lung cancer. The overall study: Patients with newly diagnosed primary stage I lung tumors numbered over 13, with a few others having oligometastatic NSCLC after surgical resection of the primary tumor.

Trimming took 3 bases from V and 3 from J, leaving 11 bases between them. Germline CDR1 is SQVTM and CDR2 is ANQGSEA. The CDR3 has 13 residues. Two-round multiplex PCR, the amplification method, yielded TCR beta CDR3 from genomic DNA. First-round PCR used primers specific to each TRBV and TRBJ gene. PCR proceeded to a second round, and that round used universal primers. From the multiplex PCR reads, TCRdb called clonotypes with MiXCR, one entry per CDR3 protein. Here the sample spans more than 15,000 distinct CDR3 sequences, around 15% being singletons. Study outcomes and limitations: Gene usage of TRBV and TRBJ reportedly differed between patients with and without metastases.

Peripheral venous blood was drawn in approximately 5.9-milliliter volumes, with a draw taken at each of two separate time points. Concerning this clonotype itself: Its antigen remains unidentified. This sequence may be a read error, since a much larger clone differs from it by one base.

The source was PBMCs, collected before or after stereotactic body radiation therapy (not recorded which). The TCR originated in a donor over 45 with non-small cell lung cancer. J is TRBJ1-2 and V is TRBV29-1; weak D call: TRBD1 (5 bases). The CDR3 loop reads CSVDVGVDYGYTF. In DNA, the CDR3 is TGCAGCGTTGACGTGGGGGTGGACTATGGCTACACCTTC.